The clone carrying this TCR beta chain was seen at least ten times. Its antigen is currently unknown. TCRdb fed the RT-PCR reads into MiXCR, producing one record per CDR3 protein. The table has about 520,000 distinct CDR3 sequences, approximately 7.3% seen once. The CDR3 contains 15 residues. CDR1 is MNHEY, CDR2 SMNVEV, per germline (reference sequence). Trimming took off 7 bases at V and 4 bases at J, with 14 bases between the two ends. The data are from a study of response to subunit inactivated influenza vaccine. Findings and limits, study-wide: With each seasonal influenza vaccination, the authors suggested, few new T cells are recruited.

The sample was PBMCs from blood, taken 23 months after vaccination. This TCR was recovered from a man aged 45-69 years who received an inactivated influenza vaccine. The chain uses TRBV27 and TRBJ1-6; the D is unclear. The DNA of the CDR3 is TGTGCCAGCAACCGGTCCGGGCGGTATAATTCACCCCTCCACTTT. This translates into CASNRSGRYNSPLHF.